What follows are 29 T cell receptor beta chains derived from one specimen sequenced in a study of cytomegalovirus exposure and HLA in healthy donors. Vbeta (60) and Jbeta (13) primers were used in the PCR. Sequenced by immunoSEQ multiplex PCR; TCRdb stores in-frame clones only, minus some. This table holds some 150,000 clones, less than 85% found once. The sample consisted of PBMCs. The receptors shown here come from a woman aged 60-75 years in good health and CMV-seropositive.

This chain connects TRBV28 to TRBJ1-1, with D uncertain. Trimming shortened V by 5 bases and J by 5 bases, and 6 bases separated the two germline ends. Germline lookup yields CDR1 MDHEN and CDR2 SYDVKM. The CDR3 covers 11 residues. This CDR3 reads CASSGRTEAFF. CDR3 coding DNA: TGTGCCAGCAGTGGTCGGACTGAAGCTTTCTTT.

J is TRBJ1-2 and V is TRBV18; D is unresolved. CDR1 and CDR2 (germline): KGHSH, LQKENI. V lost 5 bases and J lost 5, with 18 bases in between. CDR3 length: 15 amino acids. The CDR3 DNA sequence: TGTGCCAGCTCAGAAACCTTGAACAGTCTATATGGCTACACCTTC. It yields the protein CASSETLNSLYGYTF.

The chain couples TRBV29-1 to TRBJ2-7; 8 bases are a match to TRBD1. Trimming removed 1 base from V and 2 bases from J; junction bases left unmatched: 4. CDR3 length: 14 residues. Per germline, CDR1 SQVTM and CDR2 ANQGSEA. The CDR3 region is CSVEGQGAPYEQYF. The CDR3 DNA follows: TGCAGCGTTGAAGGGCAGGGGGCCCCCTACGAGCAGTACTTC.

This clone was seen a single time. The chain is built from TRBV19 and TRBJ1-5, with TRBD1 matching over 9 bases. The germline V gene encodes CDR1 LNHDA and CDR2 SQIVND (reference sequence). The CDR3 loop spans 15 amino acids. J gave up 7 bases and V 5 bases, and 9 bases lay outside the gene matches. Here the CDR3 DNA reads TGTGCCAGTAGTGCTTGGACAGGGGACGGCCAGCCCCAGCATTTT. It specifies CASSAWTGDGQPQHF.

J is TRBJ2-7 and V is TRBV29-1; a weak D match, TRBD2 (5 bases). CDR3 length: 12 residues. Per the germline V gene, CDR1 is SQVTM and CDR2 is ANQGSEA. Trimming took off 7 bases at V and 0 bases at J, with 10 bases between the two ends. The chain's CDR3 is CSGRGNSYEQYF. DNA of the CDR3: TGCAGCGGTCGGGGAAACTCCTACGAGCAGTACTTC.

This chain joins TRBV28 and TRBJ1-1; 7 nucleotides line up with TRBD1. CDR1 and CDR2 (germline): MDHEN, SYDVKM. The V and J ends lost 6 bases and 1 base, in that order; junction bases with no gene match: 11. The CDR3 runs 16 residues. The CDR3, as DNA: TGTGCCAGCAGGCTCCCCCCGGGACAGAAGAACACTGAAGCTTTCTTT. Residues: CASRLPPGQKNTEAFF.

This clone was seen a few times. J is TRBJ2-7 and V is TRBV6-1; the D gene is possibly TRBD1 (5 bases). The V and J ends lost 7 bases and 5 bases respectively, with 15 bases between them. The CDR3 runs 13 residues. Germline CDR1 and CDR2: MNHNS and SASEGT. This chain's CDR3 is CASIQGAPHEQYF. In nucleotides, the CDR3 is TGTGCCAGCATACAAGGGGCTCCCCACGAGCAGTACTTC.

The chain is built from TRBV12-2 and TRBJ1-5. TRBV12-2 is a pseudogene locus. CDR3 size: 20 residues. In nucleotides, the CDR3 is TGTGCAAGTCGCTTAGTGCTTGATTTCGGTTGTCCGTATAGCAATCAGCCCCAGCATTTT. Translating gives CASRLVLDFGCPYSNQPQHF.

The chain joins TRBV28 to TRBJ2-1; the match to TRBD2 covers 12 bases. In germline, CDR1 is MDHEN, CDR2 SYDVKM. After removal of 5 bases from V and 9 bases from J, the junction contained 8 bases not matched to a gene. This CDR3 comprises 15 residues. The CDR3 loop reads CASSLRLAGVTEQFF. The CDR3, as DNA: TGTGCCAGCAGTCTCCGACTAGCGGGAGTAACTGAGCAGTTCTTC.

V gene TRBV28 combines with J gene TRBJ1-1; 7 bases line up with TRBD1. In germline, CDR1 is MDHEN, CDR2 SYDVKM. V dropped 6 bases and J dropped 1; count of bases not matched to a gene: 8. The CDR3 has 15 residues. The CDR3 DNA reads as TGTGCCAGCAGGGCCAGGACAGGAACGAACACTGAAGCTTTCTTT. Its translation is CASRARTGTNTEAFF.

The CDR3 nucleotides are TGTGCCAGCAGCCCCGACACCAACTATGGCTACACCTTC. It codes for CASSPDTNYGYTF. The chain recombines TRBV11-2 with TRBJ1-2; no definite D call. The germline V gene encodes CDR1 SGHAT and CDR2 FQNNGV. V lost 5 bases to trimming and J lost 2 bases, with 9 bases between them. CDR3 length equals 13 residues.

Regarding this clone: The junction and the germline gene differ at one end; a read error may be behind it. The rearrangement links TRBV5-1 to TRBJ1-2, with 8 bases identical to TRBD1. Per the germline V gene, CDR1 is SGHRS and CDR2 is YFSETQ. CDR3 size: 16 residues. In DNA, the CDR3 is TGCGCCAGCACCTTGGATACAGGGGGGTATTCTGGTGGCTACACCTTC. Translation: CASTLDTGGYSGGYTF.

CDR3 nucleotide sequence: TGTGCCAGCACCCCAAGGACGTCGGGAGGTAGGAGCGTAGTGCAGTTCTTC. It yields the protein CASTPRTSGGRSVVQFF. This chain uses TRBV4-2 with TRBJ2-1; 7 nucleotides align to TRBD2. The CDR3 spans 17 residues. V was clipped by 7 bases and J by 12 bases; unmatched bases: 24. Germline V gene data show CDR1 as LGHNA and CDR2 as YNFKEQ.

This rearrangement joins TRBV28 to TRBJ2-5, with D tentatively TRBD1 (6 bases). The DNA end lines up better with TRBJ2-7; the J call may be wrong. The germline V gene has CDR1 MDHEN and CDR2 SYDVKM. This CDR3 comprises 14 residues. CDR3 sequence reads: CASSYQGRPYEQYF. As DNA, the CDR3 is TGTGCCAGCAGTTACCAGGGGCGACCCTACGAGCAGTACTTC.

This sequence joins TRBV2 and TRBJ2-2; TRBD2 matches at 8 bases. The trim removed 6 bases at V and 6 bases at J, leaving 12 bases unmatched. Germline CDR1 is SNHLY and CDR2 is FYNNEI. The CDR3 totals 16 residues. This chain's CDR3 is CASSRAGGAAAGELFF. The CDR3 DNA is TGTGCCAGCAGCCGAGCCGGGGGGGCTGCAGCCGGGGAGCTGTTTTTT. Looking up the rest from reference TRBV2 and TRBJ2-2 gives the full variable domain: EPEVTQTPSHQVTQMGQEVILRCVPISNHLYFYWYRQILGQKVEFLVSFYNNEISEKSEIFDDQFSVERPDGSNFTLKIRSTKLEDSAMYFCASSRAGGAAAGELFFGEGSRLTVL.

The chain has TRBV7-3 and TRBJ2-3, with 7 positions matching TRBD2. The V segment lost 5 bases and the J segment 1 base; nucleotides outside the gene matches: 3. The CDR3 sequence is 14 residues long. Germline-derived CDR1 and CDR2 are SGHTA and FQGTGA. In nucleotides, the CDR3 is TGTGCCAGCAGCCCTGGGGGGGGCACAGATACGCAGTATTTT. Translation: CASSPGGGTDTQYF.

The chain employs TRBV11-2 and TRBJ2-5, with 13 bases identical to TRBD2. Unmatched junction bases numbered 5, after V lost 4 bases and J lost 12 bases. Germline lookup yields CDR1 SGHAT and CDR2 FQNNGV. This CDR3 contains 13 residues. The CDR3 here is CASSSGTSGAKYF. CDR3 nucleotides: TGTGCCAGCAGCTCAGGGACTAGCGGGGCAAAGTACTTC.

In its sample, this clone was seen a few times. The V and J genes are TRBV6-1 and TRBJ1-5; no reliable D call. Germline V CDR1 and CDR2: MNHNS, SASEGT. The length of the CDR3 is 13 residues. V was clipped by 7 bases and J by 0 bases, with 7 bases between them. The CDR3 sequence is CASTTGSNQPQHF. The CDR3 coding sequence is TGTGCCAGCACTACGGGTAGCAATCAGCCCCAGCATTTT.

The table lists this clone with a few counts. The CDR3: CASSRRTSGRAKQFF. CDR3 in DNA: TGTGCCAGCAGCCGACGGACTAGCGGGAGGGCCAAGCAGTTCTTC. The chain links TRBV5-6 to TRBJ2-1; 15 bases fit TRBD2. Germline CDR1 SGHDT, CDR2 YYEEEE. This CDR3 comprises 15 residues. V lost 4 bases, J lost 11 bases, and 7 bases stayed unmatched.

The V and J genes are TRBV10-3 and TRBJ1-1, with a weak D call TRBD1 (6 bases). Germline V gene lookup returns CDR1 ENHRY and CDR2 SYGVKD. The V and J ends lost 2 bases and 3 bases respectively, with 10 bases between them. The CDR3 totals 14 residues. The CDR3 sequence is CAISERQADTEAFF. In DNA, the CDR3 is TGTGCCATCAGTGAGCGACAGGCGGACACTGAAGCTTTCTTT.

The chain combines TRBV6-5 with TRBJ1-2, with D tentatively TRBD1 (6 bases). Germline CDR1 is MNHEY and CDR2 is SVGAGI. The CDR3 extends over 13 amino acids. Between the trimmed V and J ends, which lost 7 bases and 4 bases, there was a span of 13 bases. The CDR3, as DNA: TGTGCCAGCAATCAGGGGAGGGCCTATGGCTACACCTTC. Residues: CASNQGRAYGYTF.

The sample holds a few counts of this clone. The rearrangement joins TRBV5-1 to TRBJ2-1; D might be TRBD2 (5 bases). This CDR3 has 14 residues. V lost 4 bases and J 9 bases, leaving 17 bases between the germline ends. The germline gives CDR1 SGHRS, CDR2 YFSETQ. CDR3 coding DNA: TGCGCCAGCAGCGAGTATTCAGAGCGGAGTGAGCAGTTCTTC. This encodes CASSEYSERSEQFF.

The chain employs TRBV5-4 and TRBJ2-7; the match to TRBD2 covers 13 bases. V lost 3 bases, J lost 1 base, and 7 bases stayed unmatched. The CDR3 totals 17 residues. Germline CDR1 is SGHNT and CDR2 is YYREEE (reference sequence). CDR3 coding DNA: TGTGCCAGCAGCTCCGGAACTAGCGGGAGGGAATCCTACGAGCAGTACTTC. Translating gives CASSSGTSGRESYEQYF. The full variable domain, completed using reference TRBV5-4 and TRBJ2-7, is ETGVTQSPTHLIKTRGQQVTLRCSSQSGHNTVSWYQQALGQGPQFIFQYYREEENGRGNFPPRFSGLQFPNYSSELNVNALELDDSALYLCASSSGTSGRESYEQYFGPGTRLTVT.

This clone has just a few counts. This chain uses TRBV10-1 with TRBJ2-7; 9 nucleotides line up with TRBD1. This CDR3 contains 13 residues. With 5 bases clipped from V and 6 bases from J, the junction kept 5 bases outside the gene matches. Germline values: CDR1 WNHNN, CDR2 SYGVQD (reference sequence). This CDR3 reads CASSPGTGLEQYF. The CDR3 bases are TGCGCCAGCAGTCCCGGGACAGGGCTCGAGCAGTACTTC.

CDR3 amino acids: CASSPSTGGNTIYF. CDR3 nucleotide sequence: TGTGCCAGCAGCCCGTCTACAGGGGGGAACACCATATATTTT. V and J are TRBV7-3 and TRBJ1-3; TRBD1 matches 8 bases. Germline CDR1 reads SGHTA; CDR2 reads FQGTGA. Germline trimming cut 5 bases from V and 7 bases from J; bases unmatched to any gene: 7. The CDR3 totals 14 residues.

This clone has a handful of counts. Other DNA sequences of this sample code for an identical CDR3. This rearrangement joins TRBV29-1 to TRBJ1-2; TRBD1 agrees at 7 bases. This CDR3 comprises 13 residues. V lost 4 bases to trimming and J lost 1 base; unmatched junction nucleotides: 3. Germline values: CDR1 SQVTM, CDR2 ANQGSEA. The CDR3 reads CSVGQGLNYGYTF. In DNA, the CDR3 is TGCAGCGTTGGACAGGGACTTAACTATGGCTACACCTTC.

The CDR3, as DNA: TGTGCCAGCAGTCACCAGGGGGGTGGTGATGGCTACACCTTC. This sequence encodes CASSHQGGGDGYTF. The V call is TRBV6-1, the J call TRBJ1-2, with 7 nucleotides matching TRBD1. The CDR3 runs 14 residues. The ends lost 5 bases at V and 6 bases at J; junction bases unmatched: 9. The germline gives CDR1 MNHNS, CDR2 SASEGT.

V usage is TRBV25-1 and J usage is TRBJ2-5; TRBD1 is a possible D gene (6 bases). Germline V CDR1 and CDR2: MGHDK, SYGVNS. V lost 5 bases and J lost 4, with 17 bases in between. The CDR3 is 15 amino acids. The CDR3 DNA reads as TGTGCCAGCAGTCCCCGCAGGGGAGCTGGAGAGACCCAGTACTTC. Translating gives CASSPRRGAGETQYF.

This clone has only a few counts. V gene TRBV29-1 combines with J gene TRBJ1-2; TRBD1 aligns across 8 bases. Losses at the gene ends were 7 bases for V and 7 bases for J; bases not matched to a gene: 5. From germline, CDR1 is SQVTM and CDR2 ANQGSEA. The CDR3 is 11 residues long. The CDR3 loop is CSGGQERGYTF. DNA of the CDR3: TGCAGCGGGGGACAGGAACGTGGCTACACCTTC.